These 17 T cell receptor beta chains share one sample of origin, sequenced in a study of cytomegalovirus exposure and HLA in healthy donors (dated by TCRdb to between 2016 and 2019). The method behind the library was the immunoSEQ multiplex PCR assay. For the multiplex PCR, a mixture combining 60 forward primers for TCR Vbeta segments and 13 reverse primers for TCR Jbeta segments was used. In its TCRdb copy, this immuneACCESS table keeps in-frame sequences only and misses some clones. Where compared with another copy, unresolved V genes explain less than half of these, and the others have no known cause. This sample gives approximately 150,000 clones in total; 55% to 85% of them show up just once. The top ten clones comprise roughly 2.1% of the sample. The sequenced sample was PBMCs. These receptors came from a man aged 35 to 55 in good health and CMV-seronegative.

This clone was seen a single time. This chain uses TRBV2 with TRBJ1-5; D is possibly TRBD1 (5 bases). Trimming left V 4 bases short and J 4 bases short, with 14 bases between. Germline V gene sequence: CDR1 SNHLY, CDR2 FYNNEI. This CDR3 is 15 amino acids long. CDR3 bases: TGTGCCAGCAGTGTTCTTGCAGGGCCAAATCAGCCCCAGCATTTT. Encoded protein: CASSVLAGPNQPQHF.

The V and J genes are TRBV4-1 and TRBJ1-3; D ambiguous. The germline CDR1 and CDR2 sequences are MGHRA and YSYEKL. This CDR3 is built from 17 residues. V lost 0 bases, J lost 0 bases, and 12 bases lay in between. The CDR3 DNA follows: TGCGCCAGCAGCCAAGAACCAGGCCGAAGCTCTGGAAACACCATATATTTT. This translates into CASSQEPGRSSGNTIYF.

The chain recombines TRBV18 with TRBJ2-6, with no clear D. Trimming shortened V by 2 bases and J by 0 bases, and 11 bases separated the two germline ends. Per the germline V gene, CDR1 is KGHSH and CDR2 is LQKENI. The CDR3 runs to 17 residues. The CDR3 bases are TGTGCCAGCTCACCATTCAGAATAATCTCTGGGGCCAACGTCCTGACTTTC. Translating gives CASSPFRIISGANVLTF.

This clone appeared a few times. The J gene is TRBJ1-5, the V gene TRBV6-5, with D possibly being TRBD1 (6 bases). CDR1 and CDR2 from the germline V gene are MNHEY and SVGAGI. The CDR3 spans 15 residues. V was trimmed by 3 bases and J by 6 bases, leaving 15 bases between them. Here the CDR3 DNA reads TGTGCCAGCAGTTATGATGGTATGGGGGCTCAGCCCCAGCATTTT. Translation gives CASSYDGMGAQPQHF.

The V call is TRBV10-1, the J call TRBJ2-7, with a possible D match to TRBD2 (6 bases). CDR1 is WNHNN and CDR2 is SYGVQD in the germline V gene (reference sequence). The length of the CDR3 is 13 residues. Trimming left V 4 bases short and J 4 bases short, with 11 bases between. The chain's CDR3 is CASSGGLGYEQYF. The CDR3 nucleotides are TGCGCCAGCAGTGGGGGACTTGGTTACGAGCAGTACTTC.

The J gene is TRBJ2-3, the V gene TRBV10-1; TRBD1 matches at 7 bases. The germline V gene encodes CDR1 WNHNN and CDR2 SYGVQD (reference sequence). This CDR3 has 14 amino acids. After removal of 3 bases from V and 4 bases from J, the junction contained 4 bases not matched to a gene. The CDR3 loop reads CASSDGQAPDTQYF. CDR3 bases: TGCGCCAGCAGTGACGGACAGGCCCCAGATACGCAGTATTTT.

This chain joins TRBV11-2 and TRBJ2-2; D uncertain. Germline V lookup: CDR1 SGHAT, CDR2 FQNNGV. This CDR3 is built from 15 residues. V was cut by 0 bases and J by 1 base, with 6 bases left in between. The CDR3 protein is CASSLESMNTGELFF. DNA of the CDR3: TGTGCCAGCAGCTTAGAATCCATGAACACCGGGGAGCTGTTTTTT.

This chain links TRBV6-5 with TRBJ2-5; 7 nucleotides align to TRBD1. The CDR3 runs 14 residues. V lost 5 bases, J lost 1 base, and 4 bases stayed unmatched. Germline CDR1 is MNHEY and CDR2 is SVGAGI. For the CDR3, the DNA is TGTGCCAGCAGTATTTACAGGGGCCAAGAGACCCAGTACTTC. Its protein is CASSIYRGQETQYF.

This clone occurred once. The chain links TRBV18 to TRBJ1-2; 8 bases align to TRBD1. Per germline, CDR1 KGHSH and CDR2 LQKENI. With V trimmed by 6 bases and J by 2 bases, 8 bases remained unmatched. This CDR3 is 15 amino acids long. The CDR3 loop reads CASSRGTGDNYGYTF. In DNA, the CDR3 is TGTGCCAGCTCCCGTGGGACAGGCGACAACTATGGCTACACCTTC.

This chain links TRBV27 with TRBJ1-4; TRBD1 matches 7 bases. The V and J ends lost 8 bases and 8 bases, in that order; junction bases with no gene match: 8. Germline values: CDR1 MNHEY, CDR2 SMNVEV (reference sequence). CDR3 size: 13 residues. This CDR3 is CASRRGKLEKLFF. Here the CDR3 DNA reads TGTGCCAGCCGCAGGGGGAAACTCGAAAAACTGTTTTTT.

The chain has TRBV10-2 and TRBJ1-1; D is undetermined. This CDR3 has 15 residues. Trimming pared 6 bases from V and 1 base from J, leaving 15 bases between. Germline V gives CDR1 WSHSY, CDR2 SAAADI. The CDR3 protein is CASSPHPSGNTEAFF. The DNA for the CDR3 is TGCGCCAGCAGCCCCCACCCTTCGGGGAACACTGAAGCTTTCTTT.

This chain links TRBV27 with TRBJ2-2; 7 bases map to TRBD1. The CDR3 has 18 residues. Trimming at V came to 4 bases and at J to 0 bases, leaving 11 bases not matched to a gene. From germline, CDR1 is MNHEY and CDR2 SMNVEV (reference sequence). The CDR3 DNA reads as TGTGCCAGCAGTTACGACACGAGGACAGGTCCGAACACCGGGGAGCTGTTTTTT. This sequence encodes CASSYDTRTGPNTGELFF.

J is TRBJ1-1 and V is TRBV5-1, with D perhaps TRBD1 (5 bases). This CDR3 is built from 15 residues. Germline values: CDR1 SGHRS, CDR2 YFSETQ. The V gene lost 1 base and the J gene lost 1 base, with 11 bases spanning the gap. The CDR3 sequence is CASSLSRVGNTEAFF. CDR3 coding DNA: TGCGCCAGCAGCTTGAGCAGGGTTGGGAACACTGAAGCTTTCTTT. Supplemented by reference TRBV5-1 and TRBJ1-1, the full variable domain reads KAGVTQTPRYLIKTRGQQVTLSCSPISGHRSVSWYQQTPGQGLQFLFEYFSETQRNKGNFPGRFSGRQFSNSRSEMNVSTLELGDSALYLCASSLSRVGNTEAFFGQGTRLTVV.

The chain couples TRBV19 to TRBJ2-2, with TRBD2 matching over 13 bases. The CDR3 loop spans 17 amino acids. Trimming cost V 5 bases and J 4 bases; bases outside gene matches: 7. Germline V CDR1 and CDR2: LNHDA, SQIVND (reference sequence). The CDR3 loop is CASSLRTSGRFTGELFF. CDR3 nucleotides: TGTGCCAGTAGTTTACGGACTAGCGGGAGATTCACCGGGGAGCTGTTTTTT.

This chain links TRBV10-2 with TRBJ2-4, with 12 bases identical to TRBD2. CDR1 is WSHSY and CDR2 is SAAADI in the germline V gene. J gave up 0 bases and V 7 bases, and 10 bases lay outside the gene matches. The CDR3 contains 18 residues. The CDR3 loop is CASNSGLAGLLAKNIQYF. In DNA form, the CDR3 reads TGCGCCAGCAACAGTGGACTAGCGGGATTACTAGCCAAAAACATTCAGTACTTC.

This chain uses TRBV6-1 with TRBJ2-3; possible D gene TRBD2, 5 bases. The CDR3 totals 16 residues. CDR1 and CDR2 (germline): MNHNS, SASEGT. V was shortened by 0 bases and J by 2 bases, with 12 bases between the two germline ends. CDR3 coding DNA: TGTGCCAGCAGTGAAGCGAACGGGATGCTCACAGATACGCAGTATTTT. This encodes CASSEANGMLTDTQYF.

The chain links TRBV6-5 to TRBJ1-1; maybe TRBD1 (5 bases). Trimming shortened V by 4 bases and J by 1 base, and 16 bases separated the two germline ends. The CDR3 extends over 16 amino acids. Germline V CDR1 and CDR2: MNHEY, SVGAGI. In nucleotides, the CDR3 is TGTGCCAGCAGTTTCAATTTCGGACAAAGGAACACTGAAGCTTTCTTT. Translation gives CASSFNFGQRNTEAFF.